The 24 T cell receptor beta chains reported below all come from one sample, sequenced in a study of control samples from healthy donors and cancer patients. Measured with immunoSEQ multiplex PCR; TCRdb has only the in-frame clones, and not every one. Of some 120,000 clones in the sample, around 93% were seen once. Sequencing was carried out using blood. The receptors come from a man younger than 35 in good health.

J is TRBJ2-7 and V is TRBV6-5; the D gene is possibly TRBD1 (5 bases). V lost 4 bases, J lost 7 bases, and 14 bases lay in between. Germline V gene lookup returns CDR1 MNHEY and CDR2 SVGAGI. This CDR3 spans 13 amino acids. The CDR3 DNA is TGTGCCAGCAGTTTCTCAGGGTCAGGGGAGCAGTACTTC. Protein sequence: CASSFSGSGEQYF.

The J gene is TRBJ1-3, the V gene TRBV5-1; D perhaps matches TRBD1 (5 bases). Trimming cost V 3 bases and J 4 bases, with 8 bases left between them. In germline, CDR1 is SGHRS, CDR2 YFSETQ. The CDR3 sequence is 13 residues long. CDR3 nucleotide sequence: TGCGCCAGCAGCTATGGGGGAGGAAACACCATATATTTT. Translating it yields CASSYGGGNTIYF.

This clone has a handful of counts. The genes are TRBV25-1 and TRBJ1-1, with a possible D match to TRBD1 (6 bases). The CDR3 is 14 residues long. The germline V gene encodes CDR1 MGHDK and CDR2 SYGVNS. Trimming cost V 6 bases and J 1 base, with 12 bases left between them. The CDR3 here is CASRSGQWNTEAFF. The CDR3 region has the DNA TGTGCCAGCAGAAGTGGACAGTGGAACACTGAAGCTTTCTTT.

Written as DNA, the CDR3 is TGCGCCAGCAGCTTGGGGCAGCTTTTTATGAACACTGAAGCTTTCTTT. It codes for CASSLGQLFMNTEAFF. The chain employs TRBV5-1 and TRBJ1-1, with D unclear. V was trimmed by 0 bases and J by 0 bases, leaving 12 bases between them. The germline gives CDR1 SGHRS, CDR2 YFSETQ. The CDR3 covers 16 residues.

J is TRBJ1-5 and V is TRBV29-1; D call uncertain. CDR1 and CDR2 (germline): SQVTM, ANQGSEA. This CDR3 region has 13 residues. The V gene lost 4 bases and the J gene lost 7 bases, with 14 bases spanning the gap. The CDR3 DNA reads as TGCAGCGTTGTTAGCCAAACTGGGCAGCCCCAGCATTTT. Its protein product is CSVVSQTGQPQHF.

The CDR3: CASSQQLEGNSPLHF. CDR3 nucleotides: TGCGCCAGCAGCCAACAGCTAGAAGGAAATTCACCCCTCCACTTT. The V call is TRBV4-1, the J call TRBJ1-6, with D unresolved. Germline V gene lookup returns CDR1 MGHRA and CDR2 YSYEKL. The V end lost 2 bases, the J end lost 7 bases, and 12 bases lay between the germline ends. The CDR3 covers 15 residues.

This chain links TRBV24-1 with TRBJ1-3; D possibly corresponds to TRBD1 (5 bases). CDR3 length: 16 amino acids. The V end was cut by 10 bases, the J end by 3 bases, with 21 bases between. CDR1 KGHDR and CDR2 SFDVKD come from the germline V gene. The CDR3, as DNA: TGTGCCACTCCCTGGGACGAATCCATCCGTGGAAACACCATATATTTT. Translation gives CATPWDESIRGNTIYF.

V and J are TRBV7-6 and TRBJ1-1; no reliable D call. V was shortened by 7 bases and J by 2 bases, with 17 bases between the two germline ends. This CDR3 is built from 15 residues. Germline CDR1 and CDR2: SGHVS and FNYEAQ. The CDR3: CASTKEGGRNTEAFF. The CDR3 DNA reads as TGTGCCAGCACCAAGGAGGGCGGCCGAAACACTGAAGCTTTCTTT.

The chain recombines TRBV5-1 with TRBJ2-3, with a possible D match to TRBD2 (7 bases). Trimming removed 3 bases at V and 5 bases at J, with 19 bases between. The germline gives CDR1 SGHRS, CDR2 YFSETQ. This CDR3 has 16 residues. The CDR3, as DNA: TGCGCCAGCAGCTCAGGGACCGGGGGGCAGGGAGATACGCAGTATTTT. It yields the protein CASSSGTGGQGDTQYF.

CDR3 loop: CASSEVSRRGHEQFF. The CDR3 DNA is TGTGCCAGCAGTGAGGTGTCCAGGCGAGGACACGAGCAGTTCTTC. The chain uses TRBV25-1 and TRBJ2-1; the D gene is possibly TRBD1 (5 bases). Germline-derived CDR1 and CDR2 are MGHDK and SYGVNS. The CDR3 sequence is 15 residues long. V shed 3 bases and J shed 10 bases, with 19 bases lying between them.

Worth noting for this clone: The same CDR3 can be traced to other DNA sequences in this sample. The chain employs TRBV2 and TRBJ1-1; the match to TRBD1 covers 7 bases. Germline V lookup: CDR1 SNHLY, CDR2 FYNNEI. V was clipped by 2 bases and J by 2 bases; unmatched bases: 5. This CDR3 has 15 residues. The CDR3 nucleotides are TGTGCCAGCAGTGAACCGGGACAGTCAAACACTGAAGCTTTCTTT. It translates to CASSEPGQSNTEAFF.

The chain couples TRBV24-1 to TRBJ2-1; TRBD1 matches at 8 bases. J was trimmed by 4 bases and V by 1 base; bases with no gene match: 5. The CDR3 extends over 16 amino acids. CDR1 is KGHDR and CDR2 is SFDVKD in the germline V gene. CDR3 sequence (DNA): TGTGCCACCAGTGATTTCGGGACAGGCCGGTACAATGAGCAGTTCTTC. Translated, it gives CATSDFGTGRYNEQFF.

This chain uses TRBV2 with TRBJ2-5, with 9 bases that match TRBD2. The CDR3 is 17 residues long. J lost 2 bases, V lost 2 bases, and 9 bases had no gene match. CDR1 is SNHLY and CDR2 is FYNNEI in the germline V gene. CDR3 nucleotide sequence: TGTGCCAGCAGTGAATTAAGTCTAGCGGGGAGTCAAGAGACCCAGTACTTC. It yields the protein CASSELSLAGSQETQYF. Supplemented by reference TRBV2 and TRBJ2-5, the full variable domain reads EPEVTQTPSHQVTQMGQEVILRCVPISNHLYFYWYRQILGQKVEFLVSFYNNEISEKSEIFDDQFSVERPDGSNFTLKIRSTKLEDSAMYFCASSELSLAGSQETQYFGPGTRLLVL.

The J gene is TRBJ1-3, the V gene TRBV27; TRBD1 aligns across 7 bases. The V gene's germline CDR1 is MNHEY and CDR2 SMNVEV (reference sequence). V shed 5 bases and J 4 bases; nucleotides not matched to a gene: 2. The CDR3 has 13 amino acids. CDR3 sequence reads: CASSGRGGNTIYF. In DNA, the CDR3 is TGTGCCAGCAGTGGCAGGGGGGGAAACACCATATATTTT.

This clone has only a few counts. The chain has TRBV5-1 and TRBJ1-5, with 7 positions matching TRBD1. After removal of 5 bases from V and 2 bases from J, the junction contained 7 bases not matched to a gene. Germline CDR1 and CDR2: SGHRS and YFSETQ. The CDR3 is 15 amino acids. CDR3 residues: CASRQSTGGNQPQHF. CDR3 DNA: TGCGCCAGCAGACAGTCAACAGGGGGCAATCAGCCCCAGCATTTT.

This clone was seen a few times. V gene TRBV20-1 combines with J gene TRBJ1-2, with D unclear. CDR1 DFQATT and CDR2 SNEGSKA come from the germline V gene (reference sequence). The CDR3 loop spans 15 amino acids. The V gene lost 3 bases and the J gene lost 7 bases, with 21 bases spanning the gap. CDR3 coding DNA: TGCAGTGCTAGTGGTAAAACCTTTGGGTTTAGTGGCTACACCTTC. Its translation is CSASGKTFGFSGYTF.

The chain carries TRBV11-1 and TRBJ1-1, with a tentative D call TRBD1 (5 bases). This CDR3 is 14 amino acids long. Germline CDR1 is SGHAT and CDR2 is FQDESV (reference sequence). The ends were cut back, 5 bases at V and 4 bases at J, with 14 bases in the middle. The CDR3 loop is CASSLRRGGTEAFF. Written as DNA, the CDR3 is TGTGCCAGCAGCCTGCGGCGGGGGGGCACTGAAGCTTTCTTT.

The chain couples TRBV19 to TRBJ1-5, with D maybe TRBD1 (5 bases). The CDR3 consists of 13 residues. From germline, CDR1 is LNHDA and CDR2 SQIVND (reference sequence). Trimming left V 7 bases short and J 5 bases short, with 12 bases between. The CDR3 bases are TGTGCCAGTAATGGGGCGGATTATCAGCCCCAGCATTTT. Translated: CASNGADYQPQHF.

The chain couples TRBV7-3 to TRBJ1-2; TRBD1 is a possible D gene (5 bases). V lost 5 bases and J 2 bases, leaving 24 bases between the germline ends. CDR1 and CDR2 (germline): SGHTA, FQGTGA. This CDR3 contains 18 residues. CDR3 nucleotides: TGTGCCAGCAGCGAGCAGTGGGTCAAAGGACACAGGAACTATGGCTACACCTTC. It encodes CASSEQWVKGHRNYGYTF.

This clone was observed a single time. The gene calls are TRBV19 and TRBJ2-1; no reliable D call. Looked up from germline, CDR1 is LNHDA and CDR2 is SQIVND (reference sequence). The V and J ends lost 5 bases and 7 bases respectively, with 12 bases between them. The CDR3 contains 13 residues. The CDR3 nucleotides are TGTGCCAGTAGTTATGGCCTTCGGAATGAGCAGTTCTTC. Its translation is CASSYGLRNEQFF.

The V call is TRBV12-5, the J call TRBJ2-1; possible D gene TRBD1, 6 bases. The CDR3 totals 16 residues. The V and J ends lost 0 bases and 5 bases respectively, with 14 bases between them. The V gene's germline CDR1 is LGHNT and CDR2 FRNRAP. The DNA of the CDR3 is TGTGCTAGTGGTTTGGTACTTGGGGGCGGGCACAATGAGCAGTTCTTC. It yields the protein CASGLVLGGGHNEQFF.

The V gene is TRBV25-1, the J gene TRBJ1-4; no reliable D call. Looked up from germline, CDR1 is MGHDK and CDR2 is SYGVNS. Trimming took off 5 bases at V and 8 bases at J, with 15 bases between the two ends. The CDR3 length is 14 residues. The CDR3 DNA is TGTGCCAGCAGTCTTATCGGGATGGAAGAAAAACTGTTTTTT. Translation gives CASSLIGMEEKLFF.

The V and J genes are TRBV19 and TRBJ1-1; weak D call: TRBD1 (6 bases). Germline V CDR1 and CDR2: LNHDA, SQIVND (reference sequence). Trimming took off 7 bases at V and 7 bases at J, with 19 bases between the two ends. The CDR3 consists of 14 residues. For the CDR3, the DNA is TGTGCCAGTAACAATTACGGGGGGCACCATGAAGCTTTCTTT. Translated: CASNNYGGHHEAFF.

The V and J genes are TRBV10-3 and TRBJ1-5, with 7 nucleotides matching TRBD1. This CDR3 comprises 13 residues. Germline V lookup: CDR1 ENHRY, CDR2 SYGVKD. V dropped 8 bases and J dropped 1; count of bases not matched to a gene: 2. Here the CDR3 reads CAIRDSSNQPQHF. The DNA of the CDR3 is TGTGCCATCCGGGACAGCAGCAATCAGCCCCAGCATTTT.